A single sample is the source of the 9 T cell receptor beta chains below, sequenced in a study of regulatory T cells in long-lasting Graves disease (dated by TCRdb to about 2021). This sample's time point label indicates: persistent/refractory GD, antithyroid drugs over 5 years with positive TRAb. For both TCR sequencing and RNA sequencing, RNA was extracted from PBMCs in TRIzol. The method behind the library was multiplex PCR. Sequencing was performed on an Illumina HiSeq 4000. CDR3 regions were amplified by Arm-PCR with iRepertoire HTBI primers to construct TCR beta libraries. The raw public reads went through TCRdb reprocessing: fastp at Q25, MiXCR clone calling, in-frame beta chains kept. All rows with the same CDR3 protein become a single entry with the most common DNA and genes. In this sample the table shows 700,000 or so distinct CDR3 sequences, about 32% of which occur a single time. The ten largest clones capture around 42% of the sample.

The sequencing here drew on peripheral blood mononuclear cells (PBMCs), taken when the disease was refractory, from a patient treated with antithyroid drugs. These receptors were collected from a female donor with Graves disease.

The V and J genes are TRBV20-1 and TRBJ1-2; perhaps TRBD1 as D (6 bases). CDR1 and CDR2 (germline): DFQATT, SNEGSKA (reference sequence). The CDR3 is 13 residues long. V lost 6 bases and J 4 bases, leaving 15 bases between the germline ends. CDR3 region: CSAEQGSGYGYTF. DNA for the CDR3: TGCAGTGCAGAACAGGGTTCGGGCTATGGCTACACCTTC.

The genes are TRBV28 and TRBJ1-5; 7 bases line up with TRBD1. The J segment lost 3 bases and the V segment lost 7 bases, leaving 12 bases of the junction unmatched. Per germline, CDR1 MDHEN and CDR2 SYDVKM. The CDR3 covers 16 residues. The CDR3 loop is CASIKEGGQNNQPQHF. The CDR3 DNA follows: TGTGCCAGCATCAAAGAGGGGGGACAGAACAATCAGCCCCAGCATTTT.

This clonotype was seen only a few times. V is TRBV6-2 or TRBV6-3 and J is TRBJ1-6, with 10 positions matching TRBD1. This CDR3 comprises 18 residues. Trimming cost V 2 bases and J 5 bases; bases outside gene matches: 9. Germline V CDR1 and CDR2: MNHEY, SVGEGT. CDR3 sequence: CASSYTPPGQGNNSPLHF. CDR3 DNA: TGTGCCAGCAGTTACACTCCTCCGGGACAGGGGAATAATTCACCCCTCCACTTT.

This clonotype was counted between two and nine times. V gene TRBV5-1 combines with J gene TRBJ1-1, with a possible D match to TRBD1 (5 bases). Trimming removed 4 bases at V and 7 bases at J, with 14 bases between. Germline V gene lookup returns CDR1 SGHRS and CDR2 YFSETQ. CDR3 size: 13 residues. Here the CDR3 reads CASSTQGRGEAFF. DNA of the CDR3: TGCGCCAGCAGCACCCAGGGTAGAGGTGAAGCTTTCTTT.

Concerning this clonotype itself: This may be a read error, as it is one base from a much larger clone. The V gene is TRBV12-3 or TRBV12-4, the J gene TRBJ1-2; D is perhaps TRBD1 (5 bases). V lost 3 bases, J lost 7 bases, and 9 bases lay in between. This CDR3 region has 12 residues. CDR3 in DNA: TGTGCCAGCAGTTTCGCCAGGGTTGGCTACACCTTC. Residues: CASSFARVGYTF.

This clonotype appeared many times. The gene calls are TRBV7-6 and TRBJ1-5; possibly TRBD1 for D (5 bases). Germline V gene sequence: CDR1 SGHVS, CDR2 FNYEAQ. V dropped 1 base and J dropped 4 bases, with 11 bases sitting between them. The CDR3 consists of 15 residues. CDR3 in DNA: TGTGCCAGCAGCTTAGACGGGGCGCGGAATCAGCCCCAGCATTTT. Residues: CASSLDGARNQPQHF.

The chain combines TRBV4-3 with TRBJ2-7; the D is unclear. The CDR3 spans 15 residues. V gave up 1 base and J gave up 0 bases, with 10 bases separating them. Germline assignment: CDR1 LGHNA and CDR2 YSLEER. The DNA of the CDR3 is TGCGCCAGCAGCCAAGTTTCGACCCACTCCTACGAGCAGTACTTC. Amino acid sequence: CASSQVSTHSYEQYF.

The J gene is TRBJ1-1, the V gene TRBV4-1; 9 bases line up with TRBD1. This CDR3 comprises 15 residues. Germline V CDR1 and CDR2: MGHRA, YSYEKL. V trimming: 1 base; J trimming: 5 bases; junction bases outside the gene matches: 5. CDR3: CASSQVQGAGTEAFF. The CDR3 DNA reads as TGCGCCAGCAGCCAAGTACAGGGGGCCGGGACTGAAGCTTTCTTT.

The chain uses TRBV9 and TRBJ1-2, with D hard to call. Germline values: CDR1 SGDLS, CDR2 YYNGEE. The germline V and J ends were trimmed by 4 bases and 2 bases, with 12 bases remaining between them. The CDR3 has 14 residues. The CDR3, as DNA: TGTGCCAGCAGCCCCCGTAGAGAGAACTATGGCTACACCTTC. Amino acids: CASSPRRENYGYTF. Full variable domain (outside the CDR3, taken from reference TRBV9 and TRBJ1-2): DSGVTQTPKHLITATGQRVTLRCSPRSGDLSVYWYQQSLDQGLQFLIQYYNGEERAKGNILERFSAQQFPDLHSELNLSSLELGDSALYFCASSPRRENYGYTFGSGTRLTVV.